This entry concerns a single T cell receptor (beta chain). Its antigen remains unknown. These data belong to a study of T cell responses to AZD1222 COVID-19 vaccine. Whole-study findings and limits: Along spike, vaccine-associated CD4 TCRs were found throughout, with dominance at 160-218 and 743-854.

Second-dose groups at about 4 or about 12 weeks were pooled. V shed 5 bases and J shed 4 bases, with 12 bases lying between them. Germline V gene data show CDR1 as SGHTA and CDR2 as FQGNSA. The CDR3 is made up of 14 amino acids. Libraries were prepared by immunoSEQ multiplex PCR; TCRdb keeps only in-frame clonotypes and omits some of them. The repertoire consists of 150,000 to 250,000 clones, with approximately 89% occurring once and the leading ten covering 3% to 3.5%. The sequence was obtained from an adult who received the AZD1222 COVID-19 vaccine. The starting material was peripheral blood, obtained 28 days after the second AZD1222 dose. The V call is TRBV7-2, the J call TRBJ1-3; D not certain. The chain's CDR3 is CASSTINQGNTIYF. In DNA, the CDR3 is TGTGCCAGCAGCACTATAAACCAGGGAAACACCATATATTTT.